This T cell receptor (beta chain) was observed in a study of shared clonotypes between healthy human individuals. Across the study: Donors were two women and a few men aged 18 to 49.

The V end was cut by 2 bases, the J end by 2 bases, with 11 bases between. This CDR3 is 14 amino acids long. Germline V gives CDR1 SGDLS, CDR2 YYNGEE. Findings of the study overall: Clonotype sharing levels among donors were expected to vary with sequencing depth.

This clone was observed a single time. Its antigen is unidentified. Sequencing used immunoSEQ multiplex PCR; TCRdb keeps in-frame clones, though not all of them. Seen here are about 460,000 clones, roughly 80% observed once, and the top ten hold around 12%. Sample: PBMCs. The chain couples TRBV9 to TRBJ2-7; TRBD2 might be the D (5 bases). This receptor was identified in a woman aged 40 to 49 in good health. Some clones in this sample may be carry-over from other donors' samples. Here the CDR3 DNA reads TGTGCCAGCAGCGTTGGTCTAGCAACCTACGAGCAGTACTTC. Amino acids: CASSVGLATYEQYF.